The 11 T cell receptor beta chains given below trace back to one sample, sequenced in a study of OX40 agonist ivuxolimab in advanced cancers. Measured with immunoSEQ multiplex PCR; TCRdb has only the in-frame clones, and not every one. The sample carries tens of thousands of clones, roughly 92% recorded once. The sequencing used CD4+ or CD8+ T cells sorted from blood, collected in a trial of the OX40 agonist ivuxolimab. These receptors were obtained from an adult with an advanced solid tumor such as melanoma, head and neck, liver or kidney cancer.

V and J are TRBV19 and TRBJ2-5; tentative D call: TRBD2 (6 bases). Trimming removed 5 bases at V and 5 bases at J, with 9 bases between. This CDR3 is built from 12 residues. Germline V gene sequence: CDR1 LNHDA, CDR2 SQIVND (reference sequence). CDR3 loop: CASSVGGETQYF. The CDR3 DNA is TGTGCCAGTAGTGTGGGGGGTGAGACCCAGTACTTC.

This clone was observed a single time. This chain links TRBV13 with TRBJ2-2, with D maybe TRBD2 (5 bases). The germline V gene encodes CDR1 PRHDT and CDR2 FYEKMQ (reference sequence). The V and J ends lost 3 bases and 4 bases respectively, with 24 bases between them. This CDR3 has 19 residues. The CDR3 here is CASSFSAGFGRAVTGELFF. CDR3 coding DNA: TGTGCCAGCAGCTTTTCAGCCGGATTTGGGAGAGCAGTCACCGGGGAGCTGTTTTTT.

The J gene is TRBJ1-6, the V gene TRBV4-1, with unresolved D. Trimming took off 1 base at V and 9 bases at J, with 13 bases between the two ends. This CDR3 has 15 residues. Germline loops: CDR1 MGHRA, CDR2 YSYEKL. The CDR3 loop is CASSQGILGSSPLHF. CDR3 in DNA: TGCGCCAGCAGCCAAGGGATTCTAGGAAGTTCACCCCTCCACTTT.

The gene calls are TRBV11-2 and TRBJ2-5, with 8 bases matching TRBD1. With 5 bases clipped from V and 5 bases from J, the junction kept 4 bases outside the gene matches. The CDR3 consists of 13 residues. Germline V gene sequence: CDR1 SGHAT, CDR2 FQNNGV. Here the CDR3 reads CASSGQGTETQYF. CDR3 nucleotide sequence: TGTGCCAGCAGCGGACAGGGCACGGAGACCCAGTACTTC.

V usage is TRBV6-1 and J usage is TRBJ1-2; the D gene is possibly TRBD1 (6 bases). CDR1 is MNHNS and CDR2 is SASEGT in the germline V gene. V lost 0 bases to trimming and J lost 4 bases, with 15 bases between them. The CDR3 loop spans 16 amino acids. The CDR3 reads CASSEARLRDTYGYTF. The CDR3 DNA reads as TGTGCCAGCAGTGAAGCGAGACTACGGGACACCTATGGCTACACCTTC.

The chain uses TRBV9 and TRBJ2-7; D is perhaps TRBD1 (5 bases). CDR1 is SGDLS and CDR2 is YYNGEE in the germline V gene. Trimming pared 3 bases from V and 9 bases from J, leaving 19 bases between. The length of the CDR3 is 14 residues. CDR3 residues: CASSDQDTLGAQYF. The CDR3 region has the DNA TGTGCCAGCAGCGATCAGGACACCCTAGGAGCGCAGTACTTC.

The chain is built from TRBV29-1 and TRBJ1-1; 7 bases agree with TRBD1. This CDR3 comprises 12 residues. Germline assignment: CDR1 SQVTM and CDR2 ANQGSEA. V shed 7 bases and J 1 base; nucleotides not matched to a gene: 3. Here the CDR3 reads CSGGTENTEAFF. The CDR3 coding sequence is TGCAGCGGCGGGACAGAGAACACTGAAGCTTTCTTT.

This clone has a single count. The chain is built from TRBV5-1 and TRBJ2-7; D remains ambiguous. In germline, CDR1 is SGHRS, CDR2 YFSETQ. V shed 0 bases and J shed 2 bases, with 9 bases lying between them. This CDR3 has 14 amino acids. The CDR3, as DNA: TGCGCCAGCAGCTTGGATCATGGCCCCTACGAGCAGTACTTC. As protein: CASSLDHGPYEQYF.

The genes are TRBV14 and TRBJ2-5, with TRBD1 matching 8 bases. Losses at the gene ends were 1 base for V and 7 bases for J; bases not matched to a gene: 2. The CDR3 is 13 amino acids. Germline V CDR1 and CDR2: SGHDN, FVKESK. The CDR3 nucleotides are TGTGCCAGCAGCCAAGTACAGGGGGGGACCCAGTACTTC. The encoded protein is CASSQVQGGTQYF. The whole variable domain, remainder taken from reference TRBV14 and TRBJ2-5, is EAGVTQFPSHSVIEKGQTVTLRCDPISGHDNLYWYRRVMGKEIKFLLHFVKESKQDESGMPNNRFLAERTGGTYSTLKVQPAELEDSGVYFCASSQVQGGTQYFGPGTRLLVL.

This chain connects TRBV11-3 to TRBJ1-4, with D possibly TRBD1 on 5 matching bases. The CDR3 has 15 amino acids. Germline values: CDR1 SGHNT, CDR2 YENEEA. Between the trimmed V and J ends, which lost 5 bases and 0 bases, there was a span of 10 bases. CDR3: CASSADSSTNEKLFF. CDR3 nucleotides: TGTGCCAGCAGCGCCGACAGTTCAACTAATGAAAAACTGTTTTTT.

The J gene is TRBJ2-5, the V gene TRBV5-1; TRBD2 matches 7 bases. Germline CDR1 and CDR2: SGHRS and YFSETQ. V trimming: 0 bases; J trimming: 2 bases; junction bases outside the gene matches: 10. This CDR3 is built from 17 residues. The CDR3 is CASSLVRSGALQETQYF. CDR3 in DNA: TGCGCCAGCAGCTTGGTCCGGAGCGGGGCATTACAAGAGACCCAGTACTTC.